A single sample gave rise to the 26 T cell receptor beta chains below, sequenced in a study of Graves' ophthalmopathy and Graves' hyperthyroidism. RNA transcripts yielded amplified TCR beta CDR3 regions. First-round RT-PCR with HTBI primers preceded a second-round multiplex PCR. TCRdb recomputed calls from the multiplex PCR reads with MiXCR, one row per CDR3 protein. Among approximately 460,000 distinct CDR3 sequences listed, 13% to 15% were seen once. Input material: blood. These receptors all come from a woman aged 30 to 39 with Graves' ophthalmopathy.

As regards this clonotype: One junction end does not reproduce the germline sequence, and a read error may be involved. The chain uses TRBV6-1 and TRBJ1-2; 7 positions agree with TRBD1. The CDR3 sequence is 11 residues long. Per the germline V gene, CDR1 is MNHNS and CDR2 is SASEGT. The CDR3 DNA follows: TGTGCCTGCAGTCAGGGGGGAGGCTACACCTTC. This translates into CACSQGGGYTF.

Points on this clonotype: A read error may produce the germline difference seen at one junction end. The gene calls are TRBV6-2 or TRBV6-3 and TRBJ1-1, with D perhaps matching TRBD1 (5 bases). Per germline, CDR1 MNHEY and CDR2 SVGEGT. CDR3 length: 15 amino acids. CDR3 sequence: CASTNTGLPNTDAFF. DNA of the CDR3: TGTGCCAGCACCAACACGGGACTACCGAACACTGATGCTTTCTTT.

This clonotype was counted many times. The chain couples TRBV6-2 or TRBV6-3 to TRBJ2-4, with D perhaps TRBD1 (5 bases). V lost 7 bases and J 2 bases, leaving 18 bases between the germline ends. Germline V gene lookup returns CDR1 MNHEY and CDR2 SVGEGT. The CDR3 covers 16 residues. The CDR3 region is CASNKDGAVTKNIQYF. In nucleotides, the CDR3 is TGTGCCAGCAACAAAGATGGGGCGGTCACCAAAAACATTCAGTACTTC.

This clonotype was observed at least ten times. V is TRBV5-1 and J is TRBJ1-2, with D uncertain. The germline gives CDR1 SGHRS, CDR2 YFSETQ. This CDR3 spans 11 amino acids. The V and J ends lost 4 bases and 11 bases respectively, with 12 bases between them. The CDR3, as DNA: TGCGCCAGCAGCCAAGGACGGTTTTACACCTTC. Protein: CASSQGRFYTF.

This clonotype was seen ten or more times. As DNA, the CDR3 is TGTGCCAGTAGTTTTGGACTAGCGGCGGCGGCCTACGAGCAGTACTTC. Amino acid sequence: CASSFGLAAAAYEQYF. This chain uses TRBV19 with TRBJ2-7; 10 bases fit TRBD2. There are 16 residues in the CDR3. Germline V CDR1 and CDR2: LNHDA, SQIVND (reference sequence). The V segment lost 5 bases and the J segment 2 bases; nucleotides outside the gene matches: 9.

This clonotype was seen a few times. The chain is built from TRBV12-3 or TRBV12-4 and TRBJ2-7; D is possibly TRBD1 (7 bases). Trimming removed 5 bases at V and 6 bases at J, with 20 bases between. This CDR3 comprises 15 residues. CDR3 sequence (DNA): TGTGCCAGCAGTCCGCGGGACAGTCAACCCAGCGAGCAGTACTTC. It yields the protein CASSPRDSQPSEQYF.

The chain has TRBV30 and TRBJ1-5; 7 positions match TRBD1. V was pared by 1 base and J by 7 bases, with 4 bases of the junction left unmatched. Per germline, CDR1 GTSNPN and CDR2 SVGIG (reference sequence). The CDR3 covers 13 residues. CDR3 coding DNA: TGTGCCTGGAGTGACAGGGGACGACAGCCCCAGCATTTT. Translating it yields CAWSDRGRQPQHF.

This sequence joins TRBV11-1 and TRBJ2-2; D unresolved. CDR3 length equals 16 residues. Trimming removed 2 bases from V and 2 bases from J, with 12 bases in between. Germline loops: CDR1 SGHAT, CDR2 FQDESV (reference sequence). The CDR3 is CASSLTHKLNTGELFF. CDR3 DNA: TGTGCCAGCAGCTTAACGCACAAGCTAAACACCGGGGAGCTGTTTTTT.

This clonotype was seen repeatedly, ten times or more. This sequence joins TRBV11-1 and TRBJ2-6; weak D call: TRBD2 (6 bases). V dropped 5 bases and J dropped 0 bases, with 17 bases sitting between them. The V gene's germline CDR1 is SGHAT and CDR2 FQDESV (reference sequence). There are 18 residues in the CDR3. The CDR3 DNA reads TGTGCCAGCAGCCCGACTAGTGACGTACCCTCTGGGGCCAACGTCCTGACTTTC. Its translation is CASSPTSDVPSGANVLTF.

With respect to this clonotype: A much larger clone lies a single base off, so this may be a read error. The chain joins TRBV6-1 to TRBJ1-1, with D unclear. This CDR3 comprises 14 residues. Per germline, CDR1 MNHNS and CDR2 SASEGT. The CDR3 is CASKSRGRNTEACF. As DNA, the CDR3 is TGTGCCAGCAAGAGCCGCGGCAGAAACACTGAAGCTTGCTTT.

This clonotype was seen at least ten times. This sequence joins TRBV18 and TRBJ1-2; possible D gene TRBD1, 5 bases. The length of the CDR3 is 14 residues. In germline, CDR1 is KGHSH, CDR2 LQKENI. V was cut by 3 bases and J by 3 bases, with 11 bases left in between. CDR3 coding DNA: TGTGCCAGCTCACCCCTTACCAGGGACTATGGCTACACCTTC. This translates into CASSPLTRDYGYTF. The full variable domain, with the rest looked up from reference TRBV18 and TRBJ1-2, is NAGVMQNPRHLVRRRGQEARLRCSPMKGHSHVYWYRQLPEEGLKFMVYLQKENIIDESGMPKERFSAEFPKEGPSILRIQQVVRGDSAAYFCASSPLTRDYGYTFGSGTRLTVV.

As regards this clonotype: The junction and the germline gene differ at one end; a read error may be behind it. The chain links TRBV7-9 to TRBJ1-3; unclear D gene. The germline V gene has CDR1 SEHNR and CDR2 FQNEAQ (reference sequence). The CDR3 contains 15 residues. The DNA for the CDR3 is TGTGCCAGCAGCTCCCATGTAGGGCCGGGAAGCACCATATATTTT. This codes for CASSSHVGPGSTIYF.

Ten or more counts support this clonotype. The chain uses TRBV5-1 and TRBJ2-7, with 13 bases lining up with TRBD2. Trimming cost V 4 bases and J 2 bases; bases outside gene matches: 3. Looked up from germline, CDR1 is SGHRS and CDR2 is YFSETQ. There are 15 residues in the CDR3. CDR3 in DNA: TGCGCCAGCAGCCGGACTAGCGGGGGAACCTACGAGCAGTACTTC. It specifies CASSRTSGGTYEQYF.

This clonotype was recorded many times. This chain links TRBV5-1 with TRBJ2-7, with 11 positions matching TRBD1. CDR3 length equals 16 residues. Germline V gives CDR1 SGHRS, CDR2 YFSETQ. J was trimmed by 3 bases and V by 2 bases; bases with no gene match: 7. The CDR3 protein is CASSFYTGTGGYEQYF. The DNA for the CDR3 is TGCGCCAGCAGCTTCTATACCGGGACAGGGGGCTACGAGCAGTACTTC.

This clonotype has at least ten counts. The chain uses TRBV20-1 and TRBJ1-1; a possible D gene is TRBD1 (5 bases). This CDR3 has 14 residues. Looked up from germline, CDR1 is DFQATT and CDR2 is SNEGSKA (reference sequence). The ends were cut back, 2 bases at V and 3 bases at J, with 13 bases in the middle. The CDR3 sequence is CSARPLGTYTEAFF. CDR3 nucleotides: TGCAGTGCTAGACCCTTGGGGACGTACACTGAAGCTTTCTTT.

The chain links TRBV12-3 or TRBV12-4 to TRBJ1-1; a possible D gene is TRBD1 (5 bases). This CDR3 contains 15 residues. The V end lost 4 bases, the J end lost 1 base, and 13 bases lay between the germline ends. The CDR3 region is CASSSAGMGNTEAFF. The CDR3 DNA reads as TGTGCCAGCAGTTCGGCAGGGATGGGGAACACTGAAGCTTTCTTT.

This clonotype was seen repeatedly, ten times or more. The chain is built from TRBV10-3 and TRBJ1-2; TRBD1 aligns across 8 bases. Germline V gene sequence: CDR1 ENHRY, CDR2 SYGVKD. This CDR3 has 13 amino acids. With 6 bases clipped from V and 4 bases from J, the junction kept 4 bases outside the gene matches. The CDR3 reads CAISQGATYGYTF. In nucleotides, the CDR3 is TGTGCCATCAGCCAGGGGGCGACCTATGGCTACACCTTC.

This clonotype was counted many times. This chain connects TRBV27 to TRBJ2-7; TRBD1 agrees at 7 bases. The V and J ends lost 5 bases and 0 bases, in that order; junction bases with no gene match: 7. The CDR3 spans 15 residues. Germline lookup yields CDR1 MNHEY and CDR2 SMNVEV (reference sequence). The CDR3 DNA follows: TGTGCCAGCAGTAGATCGACAGGGTACTCCTACGAGCAGTACTTC. As protein: CASSRSTGYSYEQYF.

This clonotype was recorded at least ten times. J is TRBJ2-5 and V is TRBV19, with TRBD1 matching over 8 bases. Germline V gene sequence: CDR1 LNHDA, CDR2 SQIVND (reference sequence). V trimming: 5 bases; J trimming: 7 bases; junction bases outside the gene matches: 9. The CDR3 totals 14 residues. CDR3 nucleotides: TGTGCCAGTAGTCCCTCCTCAGGGACAGGGACCCAGTACTTC. The encoded protein is CASSPSSGTGTQYF.

The V call is TRBV15, the J call TRBJ1-2; 7 bases agree with TRBD1. Germline assignment: CDR1 LNHNV and CDR2 YYDKDF (reference sequence). CDR3 size: 13 residues. V lost 5 bases to trimming and J lost 5 bases; unmatched junction nucleotides: 5. CDR3 in DNA: TGTGCCACCAGCGGTAGGACAGGTTATGGCTACACCTTC. Its protein product is CATSGRTGYGYTF.

The rearrangement uses TRBV30 and TRBJ1-1; D might be TRBD1 (6 bases). The CDR3 has 14 amino acids. Trimming removed 2 bases at V and 1 base at J, with 11 bases between. Germline CDR1 reads GTSNPN; CDR2 reads SVGIG (reference sequence). The CDR3: CAWSTLQGNTEAFF. The CDR3, as DNA: TGTGCCTGGAGTACTTTACAGGGGAACACTGAAGCTTTCTTT. The whole variable domain, filled in from reference TRBV30 and TRBJ1-1, reads SQTIHQWPATLVQPVGSPLSLECTVEGTSNPNLYWYRQAAGRGLQLLFYSVGIGQISSEVPQNLSASRPQDRQFILSSKKLLLSDSGFYLCAWSTLQGNTEAFFGQGTRLTVV.

This clonotype was counted at least ten times. The V and J genes are TRBV12-3 or TRBV12-4 and TRBJ2-7, with 14 bases matching TRBD2. With 4 bases clipped from V and 3 bases from J, the junction kept 2 bases outside the gene matches. The CDR3 runs to 15 residues. The CDR3 nucleotides are TGTGCCAGCAGTTCGGGACTAGCGGGAGTCTACGAGCAGTACTTC. Translating gives CASSSGLAGVYEQYF.

The table lists this clonotype with many counts. The V call is TRBV7-2, the J call TRBJ2-7; 13 bases are a match to TRBD2. The ends lost 2 bases at V and 5 bases at J; junction bases unmatched: 3. This CDR3 is 15 amino acids long. Germline values: CDR1 SGHTA, CDR2 FQGNSA. The CDR3 coding sequence is TGTGCCAGCAGCTTAAGACTAGCGGGGGGAAACGAGCAGTACTTC. This translates into CASSLRLAGGNEQYF.

As concerns this clonotype: Because the CDR3 is missing its conserved closing phenylalanine or tryptophan, this is likely a read error. No DNA is shown, since the ends of the CDR3 on it are uncertain; the CDR3 is the one TCRdb lists. The chain recombines TRBV10-1 with TRBJ2-4; the DNA was not compared with TRBD1, the D call given in the table. Germline assignment: CDR1 WNHNN and CDR2 SYGVQD (reference sequence). With termini counted, the CDR3 has 12 amino acids. The CDR3 sequence is CARILNGQGSLV.

Of note for this clonotype: This CDR3 fails to terminate in the conserved phenylalanine or tryptophan, so it likely reflects a read error. The chain has TRBV5-1 and TRBJ2-2; maybe TRBD2 (6 bases). The CDR3 spans 14 residues. The germline gives CDR1 SGHRS, CDR2 YFSETQ. V was clipped by 4 bases and J by 3 bases, with 10 bases between them. CDR3 coding DNA: TGCGCCAGCAGCCTCGGGAGCGACACCGGGGAGCTGTTTCTT. It encodes CASSLGSDTGELFL.

Turning to this clonotype: One base away lies a much larger clone, so this may be a sequencing read error. V gene TRBV6-5 combines with J gene TRBJ2-5, with a weak D call TRBD1 (5 bases). Germline V gives CDR1 MNHEY, CDR2 SVGAGI. There are 15 residues in the CDR3. The CDR3 spells CASSYGANRQETKYF. DNA of the CDR3: TGTGCCAGCAGTTACGGGGCGAACCGACAAGAGACCAAGTACTTC.